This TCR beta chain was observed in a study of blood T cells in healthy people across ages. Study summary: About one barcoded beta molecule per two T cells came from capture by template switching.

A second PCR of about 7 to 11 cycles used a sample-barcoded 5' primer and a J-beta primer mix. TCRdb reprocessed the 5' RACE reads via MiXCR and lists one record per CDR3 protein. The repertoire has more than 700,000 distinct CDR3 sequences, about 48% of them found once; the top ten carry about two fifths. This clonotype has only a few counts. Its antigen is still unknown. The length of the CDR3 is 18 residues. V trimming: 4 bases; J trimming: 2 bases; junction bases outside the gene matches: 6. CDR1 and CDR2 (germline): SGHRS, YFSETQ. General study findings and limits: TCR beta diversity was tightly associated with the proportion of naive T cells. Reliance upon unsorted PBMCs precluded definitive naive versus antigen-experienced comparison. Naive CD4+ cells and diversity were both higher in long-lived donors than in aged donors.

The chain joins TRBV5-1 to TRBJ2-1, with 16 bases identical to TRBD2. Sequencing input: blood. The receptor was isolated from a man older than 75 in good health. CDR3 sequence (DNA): TGCGCCAGCAGCATGGGACTAGCGGGAGGGTACCCCTACAATGAGCAGTTCTTC. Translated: CASSMGLAGGYPYNEQFF.